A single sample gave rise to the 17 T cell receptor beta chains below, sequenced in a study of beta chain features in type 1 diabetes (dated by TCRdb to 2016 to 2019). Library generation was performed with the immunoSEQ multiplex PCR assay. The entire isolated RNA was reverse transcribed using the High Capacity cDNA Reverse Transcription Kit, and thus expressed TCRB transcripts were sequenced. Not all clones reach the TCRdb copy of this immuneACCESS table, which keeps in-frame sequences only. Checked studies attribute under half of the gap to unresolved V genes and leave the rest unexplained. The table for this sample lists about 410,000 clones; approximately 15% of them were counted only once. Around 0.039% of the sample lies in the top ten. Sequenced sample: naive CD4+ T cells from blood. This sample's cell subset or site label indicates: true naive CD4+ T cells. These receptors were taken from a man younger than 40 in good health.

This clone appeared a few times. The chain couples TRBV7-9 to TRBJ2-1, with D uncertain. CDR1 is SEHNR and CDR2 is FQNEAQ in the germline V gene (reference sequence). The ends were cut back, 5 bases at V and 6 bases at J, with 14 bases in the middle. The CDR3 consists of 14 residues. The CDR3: CASSPLWGGNEQFF. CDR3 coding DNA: TGTGCCAGCAGCCCCCTCTGGGGTGGCAATGAGCAGTTCTTC.

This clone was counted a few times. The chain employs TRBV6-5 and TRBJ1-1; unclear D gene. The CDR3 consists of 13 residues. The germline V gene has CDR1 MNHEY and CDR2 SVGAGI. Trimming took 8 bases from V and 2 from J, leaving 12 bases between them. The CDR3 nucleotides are TGTGCCAGCCGAGGAAGAGACAACACTGAAGCTTTCTTT. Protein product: CASRGRDNTEAFF.

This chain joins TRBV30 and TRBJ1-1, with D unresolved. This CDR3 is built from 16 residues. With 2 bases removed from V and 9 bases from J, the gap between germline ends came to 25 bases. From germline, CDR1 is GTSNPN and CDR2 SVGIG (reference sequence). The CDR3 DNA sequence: TGTGCCTGGAGTCTCTCCCCTTTAGCTCGACTCGTTAAAGCTTTCTTT. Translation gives CAWSLSPLARLVKAFF.

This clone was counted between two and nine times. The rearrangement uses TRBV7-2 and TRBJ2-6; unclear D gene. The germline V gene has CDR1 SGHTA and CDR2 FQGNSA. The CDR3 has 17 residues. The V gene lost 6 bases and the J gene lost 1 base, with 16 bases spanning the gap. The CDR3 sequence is CASSSRRIQSGANVLTF. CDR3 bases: TGTGCCAGCAGTTCTAGGCGGATCCAGTCTGGGGCCAACGTCCTGACTTTC.

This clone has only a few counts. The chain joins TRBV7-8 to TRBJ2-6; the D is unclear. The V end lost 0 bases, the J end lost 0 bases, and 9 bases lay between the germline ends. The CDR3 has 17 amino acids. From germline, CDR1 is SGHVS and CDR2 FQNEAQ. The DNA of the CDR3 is TGTGCCAGCAGCTTAGCGCGAATAGTCTCTGGGGCCAACGTCCTGACTTTC. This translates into CASSLARIVSGANVLTF.

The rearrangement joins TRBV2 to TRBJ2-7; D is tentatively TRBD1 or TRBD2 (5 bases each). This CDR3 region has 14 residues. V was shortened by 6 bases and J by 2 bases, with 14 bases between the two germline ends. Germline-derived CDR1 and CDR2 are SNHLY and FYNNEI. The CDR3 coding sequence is TGTGCCAGCAGCCCGGGGCAGGTTCCCTACGAGCAGTACGTC. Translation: CASSPGQVPYEQYV.

The CDR3 DNA reads TGTGCCAGCAGCTCAAGCCCAGGCGGGAGCACAGATACGCAGTATTTT. It is translated as CASSSSPGGSTDTQYF. This chain uses TRBV9 with TRBJ2-3; D is possibly TRBD2 (5 bases). Looked up from germline, CDR1 is SGDLS and CDR2 is YYNGEE. The CDR3 runs 16 residues. Trimming left V 4 bases short and J 0 bases short, with 15 bases between.

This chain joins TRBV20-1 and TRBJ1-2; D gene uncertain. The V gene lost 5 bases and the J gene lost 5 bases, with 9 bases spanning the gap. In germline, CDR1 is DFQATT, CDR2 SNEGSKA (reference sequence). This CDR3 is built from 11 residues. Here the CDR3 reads CSARTGYGYTF. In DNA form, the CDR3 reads TGCAGTGCTCGAACCGGGTATGGCTACACCTTC.

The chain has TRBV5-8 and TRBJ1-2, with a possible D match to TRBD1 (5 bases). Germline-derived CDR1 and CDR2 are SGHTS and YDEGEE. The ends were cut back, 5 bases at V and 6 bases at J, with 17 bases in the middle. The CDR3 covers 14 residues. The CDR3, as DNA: TGTGCCAGCAGTTGGAGGGGCGGCACGGATGGCTACACCTTC. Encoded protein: CASSWRGGTDGYTF. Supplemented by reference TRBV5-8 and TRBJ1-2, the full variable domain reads EAGVTQSPTHLIKTRGQQATLRCSPISGHTSVYWYQQALGLGLQFLLWYDEGEERNRGNFPPRFSGRQFPNYSSELNVNALELEDSALYLCASSWRGGTDGYTFGSGTRLTVV.

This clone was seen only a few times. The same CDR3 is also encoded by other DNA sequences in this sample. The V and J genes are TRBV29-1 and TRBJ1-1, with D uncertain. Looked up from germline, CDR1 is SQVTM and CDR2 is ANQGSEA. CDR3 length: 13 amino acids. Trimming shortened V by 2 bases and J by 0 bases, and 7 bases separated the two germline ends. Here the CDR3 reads CSVETGMNTEAFF. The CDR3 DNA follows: TGCAGCGTTGAAACCGGTATGAACACTGAAGCTTTCTTT.

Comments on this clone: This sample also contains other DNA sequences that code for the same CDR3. Here the CDR3 reads CASSPDPADTQYF. CDR3 DNA sequence: TGTGCCAGCTCACCAGACCCAGCGGATACGCAGTATTTT. This rearrangement joins TRBV18 to TRBJ2-3; no clear D gene. Germline values: CDR1 KGHSH, CDR2 LQKENI. The V gene lost 2 bases and the J gene lost 6 bases, with 9 bases spanning the gap. The CDR3 spans 13 residues.

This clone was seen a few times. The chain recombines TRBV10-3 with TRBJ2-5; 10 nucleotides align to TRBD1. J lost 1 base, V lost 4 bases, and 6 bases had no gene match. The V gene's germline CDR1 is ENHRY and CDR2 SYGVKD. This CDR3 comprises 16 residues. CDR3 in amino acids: CAISVTGTGAQETQYF. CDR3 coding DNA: TGTGCCATCAGTGTAACCGGGACAGGGGCCCAAGAGACCCAGTACTTC.

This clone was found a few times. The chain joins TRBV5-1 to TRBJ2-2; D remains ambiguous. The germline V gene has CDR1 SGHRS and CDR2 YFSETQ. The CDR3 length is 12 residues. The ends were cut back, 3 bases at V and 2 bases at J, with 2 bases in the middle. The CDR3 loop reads CASSYNTGELFF. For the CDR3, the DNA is TGCGCCAGCAGCTATAACACCGGGGAGCTGTTTTTT.

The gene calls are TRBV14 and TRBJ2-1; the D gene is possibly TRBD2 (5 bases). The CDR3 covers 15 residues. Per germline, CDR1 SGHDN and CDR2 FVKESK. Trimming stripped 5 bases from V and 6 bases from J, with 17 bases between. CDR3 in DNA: TGTGCCAGCAGCGCCGGGGAGCTACTGGGCAATGAGCAGTTCTTC. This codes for CASSAGELLGNEQFF.

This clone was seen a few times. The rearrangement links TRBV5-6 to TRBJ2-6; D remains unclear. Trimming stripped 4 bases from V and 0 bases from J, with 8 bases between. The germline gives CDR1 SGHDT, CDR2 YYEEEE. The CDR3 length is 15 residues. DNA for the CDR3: TGTGCCAGCAGCCTGGTTTCCTCTGGGGCCAACGTCCTGACTTTC. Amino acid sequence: CASSLVSSGANVLTF. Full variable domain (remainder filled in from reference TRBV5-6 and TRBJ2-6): DAGVTQSPTHLIKTRGQQVTLRCSPKSGHDTVSWYQQALGQGPQFIFQYYEEEERQRGNFPDRFSGHQFPNYSSELNVNALLLGDSALYLCASSLVSSGANVLTFGAGSRLTVL.

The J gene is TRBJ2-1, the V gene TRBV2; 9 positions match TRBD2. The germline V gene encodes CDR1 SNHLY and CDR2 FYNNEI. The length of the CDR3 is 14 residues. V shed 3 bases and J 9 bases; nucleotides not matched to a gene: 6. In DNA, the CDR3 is TGTGCCAGCAGTGAGGCGGGAGGGCCTGGTGAGCAGTTCTTC. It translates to CASSEAGGPGEQFF. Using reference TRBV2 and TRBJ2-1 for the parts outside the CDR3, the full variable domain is EPEVTQTPSHQVTQMGQEVILRCVPISNHLYFYWYRQILGQKVEFLVSFYNNEISEKSEIFDDQFSVERPDGSNFTLKIRSTKLEDSAMYFCASSEAGGPGEQFFGPGTRLTVL.

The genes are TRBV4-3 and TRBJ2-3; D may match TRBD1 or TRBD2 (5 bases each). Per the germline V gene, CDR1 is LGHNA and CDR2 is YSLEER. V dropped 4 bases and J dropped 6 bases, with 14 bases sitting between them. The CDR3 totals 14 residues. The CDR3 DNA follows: TGCGCCAGCAGCCCTTGGGACCTTGAGGATACGCAGTATTTT. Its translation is CASSPWDLEDTQYF.